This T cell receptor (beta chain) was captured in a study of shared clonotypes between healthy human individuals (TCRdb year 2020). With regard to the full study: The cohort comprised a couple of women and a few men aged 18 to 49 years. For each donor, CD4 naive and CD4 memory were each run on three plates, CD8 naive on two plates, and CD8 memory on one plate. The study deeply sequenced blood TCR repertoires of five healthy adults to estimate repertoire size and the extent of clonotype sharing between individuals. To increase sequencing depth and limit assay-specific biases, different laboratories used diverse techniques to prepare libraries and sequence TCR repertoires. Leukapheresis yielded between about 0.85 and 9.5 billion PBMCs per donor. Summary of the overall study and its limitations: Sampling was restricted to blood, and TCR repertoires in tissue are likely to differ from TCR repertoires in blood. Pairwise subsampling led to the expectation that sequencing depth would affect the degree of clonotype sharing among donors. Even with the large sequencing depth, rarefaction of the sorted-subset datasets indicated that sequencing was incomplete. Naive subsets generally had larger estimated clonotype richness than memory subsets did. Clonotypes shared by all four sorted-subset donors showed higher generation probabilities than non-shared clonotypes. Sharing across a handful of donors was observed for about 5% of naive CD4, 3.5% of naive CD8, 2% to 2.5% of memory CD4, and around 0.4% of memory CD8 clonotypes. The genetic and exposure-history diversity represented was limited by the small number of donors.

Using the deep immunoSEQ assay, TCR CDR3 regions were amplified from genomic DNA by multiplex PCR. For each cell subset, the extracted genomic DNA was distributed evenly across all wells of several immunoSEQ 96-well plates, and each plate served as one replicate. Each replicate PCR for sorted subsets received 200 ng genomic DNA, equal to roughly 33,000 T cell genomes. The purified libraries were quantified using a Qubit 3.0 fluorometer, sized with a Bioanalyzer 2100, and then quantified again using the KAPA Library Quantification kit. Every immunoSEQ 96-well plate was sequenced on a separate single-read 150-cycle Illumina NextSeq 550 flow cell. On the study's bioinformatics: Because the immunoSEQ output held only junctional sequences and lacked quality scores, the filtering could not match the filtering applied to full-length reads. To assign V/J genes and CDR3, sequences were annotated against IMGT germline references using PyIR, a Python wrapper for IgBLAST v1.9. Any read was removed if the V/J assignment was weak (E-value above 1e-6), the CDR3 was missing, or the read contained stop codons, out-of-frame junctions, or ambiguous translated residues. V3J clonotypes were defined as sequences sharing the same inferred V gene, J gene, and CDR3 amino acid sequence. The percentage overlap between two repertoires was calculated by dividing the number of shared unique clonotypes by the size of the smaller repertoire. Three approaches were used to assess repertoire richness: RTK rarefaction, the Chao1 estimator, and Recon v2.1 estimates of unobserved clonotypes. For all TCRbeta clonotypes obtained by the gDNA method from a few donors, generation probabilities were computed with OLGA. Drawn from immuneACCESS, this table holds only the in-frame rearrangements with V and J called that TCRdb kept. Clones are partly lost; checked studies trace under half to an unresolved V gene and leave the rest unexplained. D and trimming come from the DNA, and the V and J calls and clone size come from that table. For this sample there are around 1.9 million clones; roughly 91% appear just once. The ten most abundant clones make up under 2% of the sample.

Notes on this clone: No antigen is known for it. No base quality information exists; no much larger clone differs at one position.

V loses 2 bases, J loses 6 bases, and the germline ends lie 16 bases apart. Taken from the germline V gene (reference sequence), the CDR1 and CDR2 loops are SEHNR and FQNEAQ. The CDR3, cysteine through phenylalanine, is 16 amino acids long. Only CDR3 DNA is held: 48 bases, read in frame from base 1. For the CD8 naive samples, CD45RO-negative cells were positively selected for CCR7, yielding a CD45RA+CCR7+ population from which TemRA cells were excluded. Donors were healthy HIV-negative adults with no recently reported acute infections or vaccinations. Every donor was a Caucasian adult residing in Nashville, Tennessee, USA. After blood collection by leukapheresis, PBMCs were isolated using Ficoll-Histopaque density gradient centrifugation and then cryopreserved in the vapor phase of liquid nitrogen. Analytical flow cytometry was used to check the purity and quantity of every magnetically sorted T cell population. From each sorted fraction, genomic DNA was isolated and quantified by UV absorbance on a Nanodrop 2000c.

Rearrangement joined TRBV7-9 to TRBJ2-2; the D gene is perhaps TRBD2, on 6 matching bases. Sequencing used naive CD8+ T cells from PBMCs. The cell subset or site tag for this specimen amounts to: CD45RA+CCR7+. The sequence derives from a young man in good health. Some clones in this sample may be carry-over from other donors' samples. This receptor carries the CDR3 CASSLYDGGSPGELFF. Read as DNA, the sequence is TGTGCCAGCAGCTTATACGATGGGGGGAGTCCCGGGGAGCTGTTTTTT.